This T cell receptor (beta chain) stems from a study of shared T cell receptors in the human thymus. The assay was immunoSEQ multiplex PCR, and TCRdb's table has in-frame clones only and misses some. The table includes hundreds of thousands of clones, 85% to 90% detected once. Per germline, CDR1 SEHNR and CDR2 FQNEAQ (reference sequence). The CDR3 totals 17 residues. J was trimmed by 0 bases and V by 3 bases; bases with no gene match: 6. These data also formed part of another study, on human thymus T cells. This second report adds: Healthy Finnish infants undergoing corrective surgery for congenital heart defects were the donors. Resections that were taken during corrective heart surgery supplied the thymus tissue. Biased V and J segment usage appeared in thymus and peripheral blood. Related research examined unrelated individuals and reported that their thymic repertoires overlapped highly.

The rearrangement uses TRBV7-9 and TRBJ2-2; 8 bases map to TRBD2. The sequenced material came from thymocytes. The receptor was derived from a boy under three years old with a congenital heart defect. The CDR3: CASSLATSDPNTGELFF. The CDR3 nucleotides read TGTGCCAGCAGCTTGGCGACTAGCGACCCGAACACCGGGGAGCTGTTTTTT.